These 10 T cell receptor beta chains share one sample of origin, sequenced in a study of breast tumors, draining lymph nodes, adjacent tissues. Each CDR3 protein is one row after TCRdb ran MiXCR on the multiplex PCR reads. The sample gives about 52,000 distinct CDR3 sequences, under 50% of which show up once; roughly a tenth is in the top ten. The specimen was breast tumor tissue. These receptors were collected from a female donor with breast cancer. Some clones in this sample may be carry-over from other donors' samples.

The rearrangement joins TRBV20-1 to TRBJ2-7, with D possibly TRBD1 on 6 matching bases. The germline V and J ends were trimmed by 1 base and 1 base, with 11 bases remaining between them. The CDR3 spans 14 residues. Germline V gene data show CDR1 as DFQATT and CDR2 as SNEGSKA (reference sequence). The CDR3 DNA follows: TGCAGTGCTAGAGGCGGACAGCATTCCTACGAGCAGTACTTC. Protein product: CSARGGQHSYEQYF.

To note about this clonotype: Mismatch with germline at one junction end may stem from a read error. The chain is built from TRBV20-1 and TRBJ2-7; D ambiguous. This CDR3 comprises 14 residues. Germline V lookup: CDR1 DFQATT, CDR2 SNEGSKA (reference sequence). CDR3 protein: CSARAETFSSEQYF. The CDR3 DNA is TGCAGTGCTAGAGCTGAGACTTTCTCCTCCGAGCAGTACTTC.

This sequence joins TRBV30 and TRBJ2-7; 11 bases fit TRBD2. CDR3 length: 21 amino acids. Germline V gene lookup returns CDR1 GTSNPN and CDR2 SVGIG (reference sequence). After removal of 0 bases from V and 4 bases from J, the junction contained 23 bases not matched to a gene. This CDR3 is CAWSVEGARLAGFTGRYEQYF. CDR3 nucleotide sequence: TGTGCCTGGAGTGTAGAGGGAGCTCGACTAGCGGGATTTACTGGGCGGTACGAGCAGTACTTC.

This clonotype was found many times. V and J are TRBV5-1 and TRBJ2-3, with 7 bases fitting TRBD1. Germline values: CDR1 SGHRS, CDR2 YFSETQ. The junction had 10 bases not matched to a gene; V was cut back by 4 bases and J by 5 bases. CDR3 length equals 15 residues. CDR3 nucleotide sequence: TGCGCCAGCAGCACAACACAGGGGTCATTAGATACGCAGTATTTT. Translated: CASSTTQGSLDTQYF. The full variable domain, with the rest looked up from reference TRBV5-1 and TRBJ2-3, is KAGVTQTPRYLIKTRGQQVTLSCSPISGHRSVSWYQQTPGQGLQFLFEYFSETQRNKGNFPGRFSGRQFSNSRSEMNVSTLELGDSALYLCASSTTQGSLDTQYFGPGTRLTVL.

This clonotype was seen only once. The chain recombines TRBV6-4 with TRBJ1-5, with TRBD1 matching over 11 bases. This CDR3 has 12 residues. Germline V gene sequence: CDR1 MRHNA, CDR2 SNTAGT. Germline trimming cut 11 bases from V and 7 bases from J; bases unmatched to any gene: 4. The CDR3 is CAGTGGDQPQHF. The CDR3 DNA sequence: TGTGCCGGGACAGGGGGAGACCAGCCCCAGCATTTT.

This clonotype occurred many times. The CDR3 sequence: CASGRDRKETQYF. The CDR3 DNA reads TGTGCCAGCGGCCGGGACAGGAAAGAGACCCAGTACTTC. The chain links TRBV6-1 to TRBJ2-5; 8 bases fit TRBD1. The trim removed 8 bases at V and 3 bases at J, leaving 5 bases unmatched. The CDR3 length is 13 residues. CDR1 MNHNS and CDR2 SASEGT come from the germline V gene.

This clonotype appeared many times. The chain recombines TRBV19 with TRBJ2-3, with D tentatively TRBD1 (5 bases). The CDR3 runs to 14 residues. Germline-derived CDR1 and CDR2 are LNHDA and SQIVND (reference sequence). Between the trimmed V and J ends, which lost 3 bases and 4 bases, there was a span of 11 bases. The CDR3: CASSIQGGADTQYF. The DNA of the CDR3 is TGTGCCAGTAGTATCCAGGGTGGGGCAGATACGCAGTATTTT. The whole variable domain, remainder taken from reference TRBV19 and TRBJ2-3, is DGGITQSPKYLFRKEGQNVTLSCEQNLNHDAMYWYRQDPGQGLRLIYYSQIVNDFQKGDIAEGYSVSREKKESFPLTVTSAQKNPTAFYLCASSIQGGADTQYFGPGTRLTVL.

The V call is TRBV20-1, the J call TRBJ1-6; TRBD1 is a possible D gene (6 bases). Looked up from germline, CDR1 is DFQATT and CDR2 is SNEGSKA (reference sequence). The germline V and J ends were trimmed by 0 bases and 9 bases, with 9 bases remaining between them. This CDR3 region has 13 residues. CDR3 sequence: CSAREGAGSPLHF. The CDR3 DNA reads TGCAGTGCTAGAGAGGGGGCCGGTTCACCCCTCCACTTT.

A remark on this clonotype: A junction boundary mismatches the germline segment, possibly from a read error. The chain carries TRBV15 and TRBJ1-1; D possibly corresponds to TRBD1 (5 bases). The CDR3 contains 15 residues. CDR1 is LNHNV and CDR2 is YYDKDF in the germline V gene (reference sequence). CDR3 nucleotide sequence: TGTGCCAGCAGCTTAGGCGGTTCAGGGAACACTGAAGCTCTCTTT. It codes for CASSLGGSGNTEALF.

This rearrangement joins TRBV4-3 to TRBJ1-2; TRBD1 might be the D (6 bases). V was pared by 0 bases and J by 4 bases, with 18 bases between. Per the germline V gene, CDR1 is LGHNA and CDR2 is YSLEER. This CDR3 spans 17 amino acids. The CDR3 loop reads CASSQDRTLDRTYGYTF. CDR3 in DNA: TGCGCCAGCAGCCAAGACCGAACCCTCGACAGGACCTATGGCTACACCTTC.